This T cell receptor beta chain came from a study of T cells in localized non-small cell lung cancer. Trimming shortened V by 5 bases and J by 2 bases, and 16 bases separated the two germline ends. Germline CDR1 is SGHNT and CDR2 is YENEEA. CDR3 length: 17 residues. Measured with immunoSEQ multiplex PCR; TCRdb has only the in-frame clones, and not every one. The sample consists of approximately 11,000 clones, approximately 31% of them appearing once. This clone was counted a few times. This specimen consisted of lung tumor tissue, obtained before any cancer treatment. V is TRBV11-3 and J is TRBJ1-6; D is ambiguous. This TCR was recovered from a man aged 40 to 75 with stage I lung adenocarcinoma. The CDR3 reads CASSPGGVTPYNSPLHF. In DNA, the CDR3 is TGTGCCAGCAGCCCCGGAGGTGTGACCCCCTATAATTCACCCCTCCACTTT.